The present TCR beta chain was sequenced within a study of blood T cell repertoires in COVID-19. About the research overall: Researchers got acute and convalescent COVID-19 samples from the United States, Italy and Spain.

This clone has just a few counts. The junction had 17 bases not matched to a gene; V was cut back by 7 bases and J by 10 bases. The CDR3 extends over 17 amino acids. Germline loops: CDR1 MNHEY, CDR2 SMNVEV (reference sequence). Generated by immunoSEQ multiplex PCR, the TCRdb table keeps only in-frame clones and is missing some. The sample gives about 330,000 clones, 80% to 90% of which show up once; just over 9.5% is in the top ten. The sequence was obtained from a man in his thirties or forties with COVID-19, enrolled during active disease. Sequenced material: peripheral blood. V gene TRBV27 combines with J gene TRBJ1-6; 9 bases agree with TRBD1. CDR3 amino acids: CASKIDPGTGLESPLHF. CDR3 DNA: TGTGCCAGCAAGATCGATCCCGGGACAGGGCTGGAATCACCCCTCCACTTT.